This T cell receptor beta chain was sequenced in a study of blood T cell repertoires in COVID-19. Under the authors' procedure: Estimation of nucleated cell counts was performed using reference gene primer amplification. TCRdb's table, derived via immunoSEQ multiplex PCR, lists solely in-frame clones and lacks some. V and J calls and clone size come straight from that table; D and trimming were deduced from the DNA. There are around 72,000 clones in the sample; around 90% occur only once, and around 28% lies in the top ten. V was cut by 0 bases and J by 0 bases, with 11 bases left in between. This CDR3 is built from 16 residues. CDR1 is LGHDT, CDR2 YNNKEL, per germline (reference sequence).

Sequencing used peripheral blood. The rearrangement joins TRBV3-1 (or the pseudogene TRBV3-2) to TRBJ1-2, with D tentatively TRBD1 (6 bases). The sequence was collected from a man in his forties or fifties with acute or convalescent COVID-19. The CDR3 protein is CASSQDETGANYGYTF. Written as DNA, the CDR3 is TGTGCCAGCAGCCAAGACGAGACAGGAGCTAACTATGGCTACACCTTC.